This is a list of T cell receptor beta chains from one sample in a study of T cells in Graves' hyperthyroidism and ophthalmopathy. TCRdb ran MiXCR on the multiplex PCR reads and lists one entry per CDR3 protein. In the table there are around 290,000 distinct CDR3 sequences, about an eighth of which are singletons. The source material was blood. The receptor source for this set is a woman aged 25-40 years with Graves' hyperthyroidism that later progressed to Graves' ophthalmopathy. Both conserved end residues are part of each CDR3. D genes are given only for firm matches. Clone size is shown for a subset of rows, as once, few, many or a class of expanded clone.

TRBV3-1	TRBJ1-1	many	-	CASSPGDPLVTEAFF	TGTGCCAGCAGCCCAGGGGACCCTTTGGTGACTGAAGCTTTCTTT
TRBV4-3	TRBJ2-3	few	-	CASSQAASTDTQYF	TGCGCCAGCAGCCAAGCGGCTAGCACAGATACGCAGTATTTT
TRBV9	TRBJ2-7	-	-	CASSVAVGDPVGEQYF	TGTGCCAGCAGCGTAGCCGTTGGGGACCCGGTGGGCGAGCAGTACTTC
TRBV24-1	TRBJ1-5	many	TRBD1	CATSDAGTGTNQPQHF	TGTGCCACCAGTGACGCCGGGACAGGGACAAATCAGCCCCAGCATTTT
TRBV27	TRBJ2-2	many	TRBD2	CASSPGTSPGELFF	TGTGCCAGCAGTCCTGGGACTAGCCCCGGGGAGCTGTTTTTT
TRBV2	TRBJ2-5	many	-	CASQGSISETQYF	TGTGCCAGCCAGGGGTCTATCTCAGAGACCCAGTACTTC
TRBV12-3/TRBV12-4	TRBJ2-3	many	-	CASSLVRRNTDTQYF	TGTGCCAGCAGCTTAGTCAGGCGGAACACAGATACGCAGTATTTT
TRBV6-4	TRBJ2-7	many	TRBD2	CASPHTSAGYEQYF	TGTGCCAGTCCTCATACTAGCGCCGGCTACGAGCAGTACTTC
TRBV5-4	TRBJ2-7	-	-	CASSLVTGVAYNEQYF	TGTGCCAGCAGCTTGGTAACAGGAGTAGCCTACAATGAGCAGTACTTC
TRBV19	TRBJ1-2	-	TRBD1	CASSIEQGANYGYTF	TGTGCCAGTAGTATTGAACAGGGGGCTAACTATGGCTACACCTTC
TRBV6-6	TRBJ2-2	many	TRBD2	CASSYRPPAGGTGELFF	TGTGCCAGCAGTTACCGGCCCCCTGCGGGAGGAACCGGGGAGCTGTTTTTT
TRBV20-1	TRBJ1-1	-	-	CSAFGNTEAFF	TGCAGTGCTTTTGGGAACACTGAAGCTTTCTTT
TRBV7-8	TRBJ2-7	many	-	CASSLLTEGEQYF	TGTGCCAGCAGCTTACTGACAGAAGGCGAGCAGTACTTC
TRBV4-3	TRBJ1-4	few	TRBD1	CASSQDLIGRGWEKLFF	TGCGCCAGCAGCCAAGATCTAATCGGCAGGGGGTGGGAAAAACTGTTTTTT
TRBV28	TRBJ2-7	many	-	CASSSSPTYEQYF	TGTGCCAGCAGTTCCTCCCCTACCTACGAGCAGTACTTC
TRBV9	TRBJ2-1	-	-	CASSVSGISYNEQFF	TGTGCCAGCAGCGTCTCAGGGATTTCCTACAATGAGCAGTTCTTC
TRBV7-2	TRBJ2-1	-	-	CASSLLGARVNEQFF	TGTGCCAGCAGCTTATTGGGGGCGAGAGTCAATGAGCAGTTCTTC
TRBV12-3/TRBV12-4	TRBJ1-6	many	-	CASSLDPRNPLHF	TGTGCCAGCAGTTTGGACCCCCGGAATCCCCTCCACTTT
TRBV18	TRBJ2-7	-	TRBD1	CASSGRDSYEQYF	TGTGCCAGCTCAGGCCGGGACAGCTACGAGCAGTACTTC
TRBV29-1	TRBJ2-7	-	TRBD2	CSVEVVASGNYEQYF	TGCAGCGTTGAAGTGGTGGCCAGCGGGAACTACGAGCAGTACTTC
TRBV6-1	TRBJ1-6	few	TRBD1	CASTTQGVSSYNSPLHF	TGTGCCAGCACTACACAGGGGGTCAGCTCCTATAATTCACCCCTCCACTTT
TRBV20-1	TRBJ2-7	many	-	CSADSSYEQYF	TGCAGTGCTGACAGCTCCTACGAGCAGTACTTC
TRBV7-3	TRBJ1-1	-	-	CASILGGAWEEDTEAFF	TGTGCCAGCATCCTAGGGGGGGCCTGGGAGGAGGACACTGAAGCTTTCTTT
TRBV30	TRBJ1-4	many	TRBD1	CAWDRGGSNEKLFF	TGTGCCTGGGACAGGGGCGGCTCTAATGAAAAACTGTTTTTT
TRBV10-3	TRBJ2-5	-	-	CAISGTRGWETQYF	TGTGCCATCAGTGGTACTAGGGGGTGGGAGACCCAGTACTTC
TRBV5-1	TRBJ1-6	many	TRBD1	CASSLNGRGQSPLHF	TGCGCCAGCAGCTTGAACGGCAGGGGGCAATCACCCCTCCACTTT
TRBV27	TRBJ1-6	few	-	CASSWGSAPLHF	TGTGCCAGCAGTTGGGGGTCAGCACCCCTCCACTTT
TRBV3-1	TRBJ1-6	many	-	CASSQDMTENSPLHF	TGTGCCAGCAGCCAAGATATGACAGAAAATTCACCCCTCCACTTT
TRBV24-1	TRBJ2-3	-	TRBD2	CATSDPGLAGAGTDTQYF	TGTGCCACCAGTGACCCGGGACTAGCGGGAGCTGGGACAGATACGCAGTATTTT
TRBV19	TRBJ2-1	many	-	CASSPTSGGHSYNEQFF	TGTGCCAGTAGTCCGACCTCAGGGGGGCACTCCTACAATGAGCAGTTCTTC
TRBV12-3/TRBV12-4	TRBJ2-5	many	-	CASRDYGDETQYF	TGTGCCAGCAGAGACTACGGGGACGAGACCCAGTACTTC
TRBV11-2	TRBJ2-7	many	TRBD2	CASSSRPGLAVHSSYEQYF	TGTGCCAGCAGCTCCCGCCCGGGACTAGCGGTACACTCGTCCTACGAGCAGTACTTC
TRBV29-1	TRBJ2-2	-	TRBD2	CSVAAVAGGTGELFF	TGCAGCGTCGCGGCGGTAGCGGGAGGCACCGGGGAGCTGTTTTTT
TRBV6-2/TRBV6-3	TRBJ1-5	few	-	CASSTGVARSNQPQHF	TGTGCCAGCAGCACCGGGGTGGCTCGGAGCAATCAGCCCCAGCATTTT
TRBV20-1	TRBJ2-3	-	-	CSARSLGGVTDTQYF	TGCAGTGCTAGGTCACTAGGGGGAGTCACAGATACGCAGTATTTT
TRBV7-9	TRBJ1-1	many	-	CASSPPGGMPNTEAFF	TGTGCCAGCAGCCCCCCGGGGGGGATGCCGAACACTGAAGCTTTCTTT
TRBV6-2/TRBV6-3	TRBJ1-5	-	TRBD1	CASSYPRGQNQPQHF	TGTGCCAGCAGTTACCCCAGGGGACAGAATCAGCCCCAGCATTTT
TRBV5-1	TRBJ2-3	many	-	CASSLVGSSTDTQYF	TGCGCCAGCAGCTTGGTGGGCTCTAGCACAGATACGCAGTATTTT
TRBV27	TRBJ2-4	many	-	CASSLEGSKGIQYF	TGTGCCAGCAGTTTGGAAGGGTCCAAAGGCATTCAGTACTTC
TRBV5-6	TRBJ2-3	-	TRBD2	CASSTGGGLADTDTQYF	TGTGCCAGCAGCACAGGGGGGGGACTAGCGGACACAGATACGCAGTATTTT
TRBV28	TRBJ2-7	once	TRBD1	CASSFGGQGAYEQYF	TGTGCCAGCAGTTTCGGAGGACAGGGTGCCTACGAGCAGTACTTC
TRBV19	TRBJ1-5	few	TRBD1	CASSMEGAFENQPQHF	TGTGCCAGTAGTATGGAGGGGGCATTTGAGAATCAGCCCCAGCATTTT
TRBV20-1	TRBJ1-2	many	-	CSAREGPPITLNYGYTF	TGCAGTGCTAGAGAGGGACCGCCGATCACGCTTAACTATGGCTACACCTTC
TRBV5-1	TRBJ1-2	-	-	CASSLFTGSWYTF	TGCGCCAGCAGCCTATTTACAGGGTCATGGTACACCTTC
TRBV28	TRBJ1-3	many	TRBD1	CASRDPQGAGNTIYF	TGTGCCAGCAGGGACCCACAGGGGGCTGGAAACACCATATATTTT
TRBV15	TRBJ2-7	many	-	CATSNRDGSYEQYF	TGTGCCACCAGCAACCGGGACGGGTCCTACGAGCAGTACTTC
TRBV7-9	TRBJ2-5	many	-	CATVDRRGETQYF	TGTGCCACAGTGGACAGACGTGGCGAGACCCAGTACTTC
TRBV12-3/TRBV12-4	TRBJ2-3	many	-	CASSLLRGYTQYF	TGTGCCAGCAGTTTGTTAAGGGGATATACGCAGTATTTT
TRBV4-1	TRBJ2-2	few	-	CASSQGPRAAELFF	TGCGCCAGCAGCCAAGGGCCGAGGGCCGCGGAGCTGTTTTTT
TRBV20-1	TRBJ1-1	many	-	CSERGVNTEAFF	TGCAGTGAACGGGGTGTGAACACTGAAGCTTTCTTT
TRBV7-8	TRBJ2-2	-	-	CASSLEEGTGELFF	TGTGCCAGCAGCTTAGAGGAGGGCACCGGGGAGCTGTTTTTT
TRBV9	TRBJ2-7	-	TRBD2	CASSVGTSGTHEQYF	TGTGCCAGCAGCGTTGGGACTAGCGGGACCCACGAGCAGTACTTC
TRBV7-9	TRBJ1-2	many	-	CASSLEAGRTNYGYTF	TGTGCCAGCAGCTTAGAGGCTGGACGGACTAACTATGGCTACACCTTC
TRBV7-9	TRBJ2-7	-	TRBD1	CASSSGTGVNEQYF	TGTGCCAGCAGCTCCGGGACAGGGGTCAACGAGCAGTACTTC
TRBV7-6	TRBJ2-1	-	-	CASSPHSAGNYNEQFF	TGTGCCAGCAGTCCCCACTCGGCAGGCAATTACAATGAGCAGTTCTTC
TRBV27	TRBJ2-7	many	-	CASSLADYPYEQYF	TGTGCCAGCAGTTTGGCGGACTATCCCTACGAGCAGTACTTC
TRBV27	TRBJ1-2	many	TRBD1	CASSGQGAWVRGYTF	TGTGCCAGCAGCGGACAGGGGGCCTGGGTTCGGGGCTACACCTTC
TRBV6-2/TRBV6-3	TRBJ2-6	many	-	CASSSTGSGANVLTF	TGTGCCAGCAGTTCCACAGGTTCCGGGGCCAACGTCCTGACTTTC
TRBV18	TRBJ1-1	many	-	CASSTGGLNTEAFF	TGTGCCAGCTCAACCGGGGGCCTGAACACTGAAGCTTTCTTT